This T cell receptor (beta chain) was sequenced for a study of shared clonotypes between healthy human individuals. Investigators spread the genomic DNA of each subset evenly over several immunoSEQ plates. Assay: immunoSEQ multiplex PCR; the TCRdb copy retains only in-frame clones and omits some. The table has hundreds of thousands of clones, more than 70% seen once; the top ten hold 1.5% to 2%. CDR1 and CDR2 from the germline V gene are SNHLY and FYNNEI. The CDR3 length is 13 residues. V lost 7 bases to trimming and J lost 4 bases; unmatched junction nucleotides: 6. The sample consisted of memory CD4+ T cells sorted from blood. Subset in this sample: CD45RA-negative fraction. The rearrangement uses TRBV2 and TRBJ1-1; 7 bases are shared with TRBD1. This receptor was identified in a woman aged 30 to 39 in good health. The CDR3 reads CASKGQEGTEAFF. CDR3 DNA: TGTGCCAGCAAAGGACAGGAAGGCACTGAAGCTTTCTTT.